These T cell receptor beta chains were read from a single sample in a study of graft-versus-host responses after intestinal transplantation. Their cognate antigens are unknown. Generated by immunoSEQ multiplex PCR, the TCRdb table keeps only in-frame clones and is missing some. The sample has some 96,000 clones; roughly nine tenths are singletons. This specimen consisted of unstimulated CD4+ T cells sorted from spleen or lymph node cells, obtained before transplant. These receptors came from a human donor who was the organ donor for an intestinal transplant. CDR3s include the opening cysteine and the closing phenylalanine or tryptophan. D genes are given only for firm matches. Only some rows state a clone size, as once, few, many or a class for expanded clones.

cdr3_nt: TGTGCCAGCAGCCAAGCTGGCAGGGGGATCTACAATGAGCAGTTCTTC
cdr3_aa: CASSQAGRGIYNEQFF
v_call: TRBV4-2
d_call: TRBD1
j_call: TRBJ2-1
clone_size: -

cdr3_nt: TGTGCCAGCAGTCCGATCTTGAGGGCCTTCTCTGGAAACACCATATATTTT
cdr3_aa: CASSPILRAFSGNTIYF
v_call: TRBV2
d_call: -
j_call: TRBJ1-3
clone_size: -

cdr3_nt: TGTGCCAGCAGCGGGGGTTGGCGGGGGGGCACAGATACGCAGTATTTT
cdr3_aa: CASSGGWRGGTDTQYF
v_call: TRBV9
d_call: TRBD2
j_call: TRBJ2-3
clone_size: -

cdr3_nt: TGTGCCTGGAGTGTTGGGGTTGGCAATCAGCCCCAGCATTTT
cdr3_aa: CAWSVGVGNQPQHF
v_call: TRBV30
d_call: -
j_call: TRBJ1-5
clone_size: -

cdr3_nt: TGTGCCTGGAATTTAAGGTTCACTGAAGCTTTCTTT
cdr3_aa: CAWNLRFTEAFF
v_call: TRBV30
d_call: -
j_call: TRBJ1-1
clone_size: -

cdr3_nt: TGTGCCAGCAGTTTACTGGGGGGGGGCGGCCTTATTACCCAGTACTTC
cdr3_aa: CASSLLGGGGLITQYF
v_call: TRBV28
d_call: -
j_call: TRBJ2-5
clone_size: -

cdr3_nt: TGTGCCAGCACCCTGGACGGGGGGGCTTACAATGAGCAGTTCTTC
cdr3_aa: CASTLDGGAYNEQFF
v_call: TRBV2
d_call: TRBD2
j_call: TRBJ2-1
clone_size: -

cdr3_nt: TGTGCCAGCAGCTTTGGAGGAGGGGAAACTGAAGCTTTCTTT
cdr3_aa: CASSFGGGETEAFF
v_call: TRBV11-2
d_call: -
j_call: TRBJ1-1
clone_size: -

cdr3_nt: TGTGCCGGGGGAGGGCGTATTGAGCCCCAGCATTTT
cdr3_aa: CAGGGRIEPQHF
v_call: TRBV28
d_call: -
j_call: TRBJ1-5
clone_size: -

cdr3_nt: TGTGCCAGCAGCCCCCCTGGGACAGGGGATATGGAAAACACTGAAGCTTTCTTT
cdr3_aa: CASSPPGTGDMENTEAFF
v_call: TRBV7-9
d_call: TRBD1
j_call: TRBJ1-1
clone_size: -

cdr3_nt: TGCGCCAGCAGTGAAAACAGGGGTTCACCCCTCCACTTT
cdr3_aa: CASSENRGSPLHF
v_call: TRBV10-1
d_call: TRBD1
j_call: TRBJ1-6
clone_size: few

cdr3_nt: TGCGCCAGCAGCCTGCTGGAAGCCCCGGCTTTCTTT
cdr3_aa: CASSLLEAPAFF
v_call: TRBV5-1
d_call: -
j_call: TRBJ1-1
clone_size: -

cdr3_nt: TGTGCCAGCAGTGCACCTCCGGGACAGAGAGGAAACACCATATATTTT
cdr3_aa: CASSAPPGQRGNTIYF
v_call: TRBV28
d_call: TRBD1
j_call: TRBJ1-3
clone_size: once

cdr3_nt: TGCGCCAGCAGCCAAGGGGCCAGGGGACTAGTAAGTGCCTACGAGCAGTACTTC
cdr3_aa: CASSQGARGLVSAYEQYF
v_call: TRBV4-1
d_call: TRBD2
j_call: TRBJ2-7
clone_size: once

cdr3_nt: TGTGCCAGCAGTGAAGGCCACAGGGGGCGGGTTGGCTACACCTTC
cdr3_aa: CASSEGHRGRVGYTF
v_call: TRBV2
d_call: TRBD1
j_call: TRBJ1-2
clone_size: -

cdr3_nt: TGTGCCAGCAGCCGACCCGACCGATCTGAAGCTTTCTTT
cdr3_aa: CASSRPDRSEAFF
v_call: TRBV11-3
d_call: -
j_call: TRBJ1-1
clone_size: -

cdr3_nt: TGTGCCAGCAGCTTGTGGGCAGGGGCCGGCTATGGCTACACCTTC
cdr3_aa: CASSLWAGAGYGYTF
v_call: TRBV5-4
d_call: -
j_call: TRBJ1-2
clone_size: -

cdr3_nt: TGTGCCAGCAGCTTAGGTCTGAATTCACCCCTCCACTTT
cdr3_aa: CASSLGLNSPLHF
v_call: TRBV7-9
d_call: -
j_call: TRBJ1-6
clone_size: -

cdr3_nt: TGTGCCAGCAGCCCTAAGGACAGGGGAACCGGGGAGCTGTTTTTT
cdr3_aa: CASSPKDRGTGELFF
v_call: TRBV5-5
d_call: TRBD1
j_call: TRBJ2-2
clone_size: -

cdr3_nt: TGTGCCAGCGGCCTCGGCCAGGGGGCTCCTCTGTTGCAAGCTTTCTTT
cdr3_aa: CASGLGQGAPLLQAFF
v_call: TRBV28
d_call: TRBD1
j_call: TRBJ1-1
clone_size: -

cdr3_nt: TGTGCCAGTAGTACCCGAATTGCTGGACAGGGACTCGCGGCCACTAATTCACCCCTCCACTTT
cdr3_aa: CASSTRIAGQGLAATNSPLHF
v_call: TRBV19
d_call: TRBD1
j_call: TRBJ1-6
clone_size: -

cdr3_nt: TGCAGCGTCTGGGGGGGGGAGCTAGCCAAAAACATTCAGTACTTC
cdr3_aa: CSVWGGELAKNIQYF
v_call: TRBV29-1
d_call: TRBD2
j_call: TRBJ2-4
clone_size: -

cdr3_nt: TGTGCCAGCAGCCAAGAAAAAGGTCAGCCGAATTCACCCCTCCACTTT
cdr3_aa: CASSQEKGQPNSPLHF
v_call: TRBV4-2
d_call: -
j_call: TRBJ1-6
clone_size: -

cdr3_nt: TGTGCCAGCAGCTTAGTAGGCGACGCCGAAGAGACCCAGTACTTC
cdr3_aa: CASSLVGDAEETQYF
v_call: TRBV7-9
d_call: -
j_call: TRBJ2-5
clone_size: -

cdr3_nt: TGTGCCAGCAGCTTGGGACTCGCCCCTAACAATGAGCAGTTCTTC
cdr3_aa: CASSLGLAPNNEQFF
v_call: TRBV5-5
d_call: -
j_call: TRBJ2-1
clone_size: -

cdr3_nt: TGCGCCAGCAGCTTGGCCAACACTGAAGCTTTCTTT
cdr3_aa: CASSLANTEAFF
v_call: TRBV5-1
d_call: -
j_call: TRBJ1-1
clone_size: -

cdr3_nt: TGTGCCATCAGTGAGTCGGGAGGGCCAATTACAGATACGCAGTATTTT
cdr3_aa: CAISESGGPITDTQYF
v_call: TRBV10-3
d_call: TRBD2
j_call: TRBJ2-3
clone_size: -

cdr3_nt: TGTGCCACCGCGACAGGGGATAACAATCAGCCCCAGCATTTT
cdr3_aa: CATATGDNNQPQHF
v_call: TRBV10-3
d_call: TRBD1
j_call: TRBJ1-5
clone_size: -

cdr3_nt: TGTGCCAGCAGTGACCGCACAGATACGCAGTATTTT
cdr3_aa: CASSDRTDTQYF
v_call: TRBV6-1
d_call: -
j_call: TRBJ2-3
clone_size: -

cdr3_nt: TGTGCCAGCTCACCGGGCCCCGAAGGTGGCTACACCTTC
cdr3_aa: CASSPGPEGGYTF
v_call: TRBV18
d_call: -
j_call: TRBJ1-2
clone_size: -

cdr3_nt: TGTGCAAGTCGCTTAGGCCCTCCGACTAGCGGGGGCCCACGGCAGTACTTC
cdr3_aa: CASRLGPPTSGGPRQYF
v_call: TRBV12-2
d_call: -
j_call: TRBJ2-7
clone_size: -

cdr3_nt: TGTGCCAGTAAGACAGCCGAAGCGAATGGCTACACCTTC
cdr3_aa: CASKTAEANGYTF
v_call: TRBV19
d_call: -
j_call: TRBJ1-2
clone_size: -

cdr3_nt: TGTGCCAGTAGTATATCCTACAAGGGCGGGACCGAACTAGCCAAAAACATTCAGTACTTC
cdr3_aa: CASSISYKGGTELAKNIQYF
v_call: TRBV19
d_call: -
j_call: TRBJ2-4
clone_size: -

cdr3_nt: TGTGCCAGCAGGGGGTTTGGACAGGGGGTAAATCAGCCCCAGCATTTT
cdr3_aa: CASRGFGQGVNQPQHF
v_call: TRBV27
d_call: TRBD1
j_call: TRBJ1-5
clone_size: once

cdr3_nt: TGTGCCAGCAGTGATCTTCATGGAATAGGGCCCCAGCATTTT
cdr3_aa: CASSDLHGIGPQHF
v_call: TRBV6-1
d_call: -
j_call: TRBJ1-5
clone_size: -

cdr3_nt: TGTGCCAGCTCCCAGCAGACAGGGATCTTTAGTCAGCCCCAGCATTTT
cdr3_aa: CASSQQTGIFSQPQHF
v_call: TRBV18
d_call: TRBD1
j_call: TRBJ1-5
clone_size: -

cdr3_nt: TGTGCCTGGAGTGCTGGGACTAGCGGGGGGGCAAGTGGAGAGCAGTTCTTC
cdr3_aa: CAWSAGTSGGASGEQFF
v_call: TRBV30
d_call: TRBD2
j_call: TRBJ2-1
clone_size: -

cdr3_nt: TGTGCCAGCAGCTTCCAAGGGGGAACTGAAGCTTTCTTT
cdr3_aa: CASSFQGGTEAFF
v_call: TRBV7-3
d_call: -
j_call: TRBJ1-1
clone_size: -

cdr3_nt: TGTGCCAGCAGCTACTTATCTGGAAACACCATATATTTT
cdr3_aa: CASSYLSGNTIYF
v_call: TRBV7-9
d_call: -
j_call: TRBJ1-3
clone_size: -

cdr3_nt: TGTGCCAGCAGTGATGACAGGGGTAACACCGGGGAGCTGTTTTTT
cdr3_aa: CASSDDRGNTGELFF
v_call: TRBV25-1
d_call: TRBD1
j_call: TRBJ2-2
clone_size: -

cdr3_nt: TGTGCCAGCTCACCAGGGATGACGAGCTCCTATAATTCACCCCTCCACTTT
cdr3_aa: CASSPGMTSSYNSPLHF
v_call: TRBV18
d_call: -
j_call: TRBJ1-6
clone_size: -

cdr3_nt: TGTGCCAGCAGCCCAGGGGGTGGCTACACCTTC
cdr3_aa: CASSPGGGYTF
v_call: TRBV6-5
d_call: TRBD1
j_call: TRBJ1-2
clone_size: -

cdr3_nt: TGTGCCAGCAGTTTCGCAGACCGACCTGGGGAGACCCAGTACTTC
cdr3_aa: CASSFADRPGETQYF
v_call: TRBV28
d_call: -
j_call: TRBJ2-5
clone_size: -

cdr3_nt: TGTGCCAGCAGTTTTGGGGGGGGCAGCAATCAGCCCCAGCATTTT
cdr3_aa: CASSFGGGSNQPQHF
v_call: TRBV28
d_call: -
j_call: TRBJ1-5
clone_size: -

cdr3_nt: TGTGCCAGCAGTTTAAGTTACAGGGCAAGATATGGCTACACCTTC
cdr3_aa: CASSLSYRARYGYTF
v_call: TRBV27
d_call: -
j_call: TRBJ1-2
clone_size: -

cdr3_nt: TGTGCCAGCGGTTCAGACAGGGTAGTGACCGGGGAGCTGTTTTTT
cdr3_aa: CASGSDRVVTGELFF
v_call: TRBV9
d_call: TRBD1
j_call: TRBJ2-2
clone_size: -

cdr3_nt: TGTGCCTGGATGGCCCGTCCGGGACAGGGATTGAACGAGCAGTACTTC
cdr3_aa: CAWMARPGQGLNEQYF
v_call: TRBV30
d_call: TRBD1
j_call: TRBJ2-7
clone_size: -

cdr3_nt: TGTGCCAGCAAGGGCTATAATTCACCCCTCCACTTT
cdr3_aa: CASKGYNSPLHF
v_call: TRBV28
d_call: -
j_call: TRBJ1-6
clone_size: few

cdr3_nt: TGTGCCAGCAATGCAGGGGGGACTGAAGCTTTCTTT
cdr3_aa: CASNAGGTEAFF
v_call: TRBV11-2
d_call: TRBD1
j_call: TRBJ1-1
clone_size: -

cdr3_nt: TGCGCCAGCAGTGGATTGTACGGGAGGTCTGGAAACACCATATATTTT
cdr3_aa: CASSGLYGRSGNTIYF
v_call: TRBV10-2
d_call: -
j_call: TRBJ1-3
clone_size: -

cdr3_nt: TGTGCCAGCAGTGGCGGGCGGGGGGGCCACCAAGAGACCCAGTACTTC
cdr3_aa: CASSGGRGGHQETQYF
v_call: TRBV6-1
d_call: TRBD2
j_call: TRBJ2-5
clone_size: -

cdr3_nt: TGTGCCAGCAGCCAAGATAGGAGCTCTGGAAACACCATATATTTT
cdr3_aa: CASSQDRSSGNTIYF
v_call: TRBV4-2
d_call: -
j_call: TRBJ1-3
clone_size: once

cdr3_nt: TGTGCCAGCAGCTTAGTCGGGACAGTACGGGGCTATGGCTACACCTTC
cdr3_aa: CASSLVGTVRGYGYTF
v_call: TRBV7-9
d_call: TRBD1
j_call: TRBJ1-2
clone_size: few

cdr3_nt: TGTGCCATCTACAGGGCGGCCTATGGCTACACCTTC
cdr3_aa: CAIYRAAYGYTF
v_call: TRBV6-1
d_call: -
j_call: TRBJ1-2
clone_size: -

cdr3_nt: TGTGCCAGCAGCCAAGGGTCGGCAGGGGGTCTTCAGCCCCAGCATTTT
cdr3_aa: CASSQGSAGGLQPQHF
v_call: TRBV4-2
d_call: TRBD1
j_call: TRBJ1-5
clone_size: -

cdr3_nt: TGTGCCTGGAGTGTACGGGAGGGACAGCCCCAGCATTTT
cdr3_aa: CAWSVREGQPQHF
v_call: TRBV30
d_call: -
j_call: TRBJ1-5
clone_size: once

cdr3_nt: TGTGCCAGTCAACGGGGGACGGGACTTGGCAATCAGCCCCAGCATTTT
cdr3_aa: CASQRGTGLGNQPQHF
v_call: TRBV2
d_call: -
j_call: TRBJ1-5
clone_size: -

cdr3_nt: TGTGCCAGCAGCGTGGAGGGGCTCGGCACAGATACGCAGTATTTT
cdr3_aa: CASSVEGLGTDTQYF
v_call: TRBV9
d_call: -
j_call: TRBJ2-3
clone_size: -

cdr3_nt: TGTGCCAGCAGTTGGGATATGAACACTGAAGCTTTCTTT
cdr3_aa: CASSWDMNTEAFF
v_call: TRBV28
d_call: -
j_call: TRBJ1-1
clone_size: once